A selection of T cell receptor beta chains follows, all from one sample in a study of OX40 agonist ivuxolimab in advanced cancers. Sequencing used immunoSEQ multiplex PCR; TCRdb keeps in-frame clones, though not all of them. The repertoire holds roughly 70,000 clones, about 86% seen once, with 0.65% to 0.9% in the top ten. This specimen consisted of CD4+ or CD8+ T cells sorted from blood, obtained in a trial of the OX40 agonist ivuxolimab. All receptors derive from an adult with an advanced solid tumor such as melanoma, head and neck, liver or kidney cancer. Each CDR3 is given with its conserved first and last residue. The order of the fields is J gene, V gene, clone size, D gene, CDR3 DNA, CDR3 protein. A D gene is named only where the DNA matches it firmly. Clone size is given for some rows only: seen once, a few or many times, or a class if the clone is expanded.

>TRBJ2-3|TRBV30|once|-
TGTGCCTGGAGTTGGGCACCCCGCACAGATACGCAGTATTTT
CAWSWAPRTDTQYF
>TRBJ2-5|TRBV15|-|-
TGTGCCACCAGCAGAGATTTGACAGAAGAGACCCAGTACTTC
CATSRDLTEETQYF
>TRBJ2-7|TRBV2|-|-
TGTGCCAGCAGTGAAGGGGTCAGGGCAAGCTACGAGCAGTACTTC
CASSEGVRASYEQYF
>TRBJ1-2|TRBV19|-|-
TGTGCCAGTAATCCCAGAGGGCGGGGGAGCTACTATGGCTACACCTTC
CASNPRGRGSYYGYTF
>TRBJ2-7|TRBV13|few|TRBD2
TGTGCCAGCAGCTTTAGCGGGAGTGGCGCCTACGAGCAGTACTTC
CASSFSGSGAYEQYF
>TRBJ1-1|TRBV7-2|-|-
TGTGCCAGCAGCTTATATCGCGAGGCTTTCTTT
CASSLYREAFF
>TRBJ2-7|TRBV9|-|-
TGTGCCAGCAGCCTCAGGGTCACCTACGAGCAGTACTTC
CASSLRVTYEQYF
>TRBJ2-7|TRBV5-1|-|-
TGCGCCAGCAGGCCCCTACGGGTGGGGGCGGTGCACGAGCAGTACTTC
CASRPLRVGAVHEQYF
>TRBJ1-2|TRBV6-4|-|-
TGTGCCAGCAGGAGGGGCCACTATGGCTACACCTTC
CASRRGHYGYTF
>TRBJ1-6|TRBV6-5|-|-
TGTGCCAGCAGTCGGACACCCTATAATTCACCCCTCCACTTT
CASSRTPYNSPLHF
>TRBJ1-2|TRBV7-9|-|-
TGTGCCAGCAGCTCCACTCAGGTGGGGGTCCATGGCTACACCTTC
CASSSTQVGVHGYTF
>TRBJ2-7|TRBV18|many|-
TGTGCCAGCTCACCTTCAGGGGGGGACGAGCAGTACTTC
CASSPSGGDEQYF
>TRBJ2-7|TRBV19|-|-
TGTGCCAGTAGTATATTAGCCGAGCCTTACGAGCAGTACTTC
CASSILAEPYEQYF
>TRBJ1-2|TRBV6-1|once|-
TGTGCCAGCAGTGAAGCGGGCAGGGATTATTATGGCTACACCTTC
CASSEAGRDYYGYTF
>TRBJ1-2|TRBV29-1|-|-
TGCAGCGCGTCGGATCCTAACTATGGCTACACCTTC
CSASDPNYGYTF
>TRBJ1-5|TRBV19|-|TRBD1
TGTGCCAGTAGTAAGAAGGGGGCATGGTACAATCAGCCCCAGCATTTT
CASSKKGAWYNQPQHF
>TRBJ1-2|TRBV7-2|-|-
TGTGCCAGCAGCTTAGTCGGGGGCGGCTACACCTTC
CASSLVGGGYTF
>TRBJ2-7|TRBV9|-|-
TGTGCCAGCAGCGTAGCGGGATTGACGGGAAGCTCCTACGAGCAGTACTTC
CASSVAGLTGSSYEQYF
>TRBJ2-7|TRBV7-2|-|TRBD2
TGTGCCAGCCGCCCGGGCGGGAGTCAGTACGAGCAGTACTTC
CASRPGGSQYEQYF
>TRBJ1-5|TRBV7-2|-|TRBD1
TGTGCCAGCAGCCAGGACAGGGGGATGTTCGGTCAGCCCCAGCATTTT
CASSQDRGMFGQPQHF
>TRBJ1-4|TRBV6-5|-|-
TGTGCCAGCAGTTACACCCAGGGGCCAGAGAATGAAAAACTGTTTTTT
CASSYTQGPENEKLFF
>TRBJ2-7|TRBV5-1|-|-
TGCGCCAGCAGCCAGGGCTATGCAGGGGAAAACTACGAGCAGTACTTC
CASSQGYAGENYEQYF
>TRBJ1-2|TRBV6-4|-|-
TGTGCCAGCAGTGCTTCAGGGACCACTGTGGGCTACACCTTC
CASSASGTTVGYTF
>TRBJ1-6|TRBV2|-|-
TGTGCCAGCTCACTTGGGGTTTGGAATTCACCCCTCCACTTT
CASSLGVWNSPLHF
>TRBJ2-5|TRBV11-3|once|-
TGTGCCAGCAGCCCAGGACCCCAGGGAGAGACCCAGTACTTC
CASSPGPQGETQYF
>TRBJ2-7|TRBV27|-|-
TGTGCCACCTCCATCGTCAGGGGGGCGGGCGAGCAGTACTTC
CATSIVRGAGEQYF
>TRBJ1-4|TRBV7-8|-|-
TGTGCCAGCAGCGCCCGGGGGGGTGTAGTTGAAAAACTGTTTTTT
CASSARGGVVEKLFF
>TRBJ2-7|TRBV5-1|-|TRBD1
TGCGCCAGCAGCTTGGGGGCCCGGGACAGTACCCAGTACTTC
CASSLGARDSTQYF
>TRBJ2-3|TRBV14|few|-
TGTGCCAGCAGCCAAGATTTTGTTTATACGCAGTATTTT
CASSQDFVYTQYF
>TRBJ2-5|TRBV15|-|-
TGTGCCACCAGCAGAGCCGCGGGGGCCGGGGAGACCCAGTACTTC
CATSRAAGAGETQYF
>TRBJ1-5|TRBV28|-|-
TGTGCCAGCAGTTTTGGGGGGGGTAGCAATCAGCCCCAGCATTTT
CASSFGGGSNQPQHF
>TRBJ1-3|TRBV6-6|-|-
TGTGCCAGCAGCCTGGGGCAGGGAACTGGAAACACCATATATTTT
CASSLGQGTGNTIYF
>TRBJ1-1|TRBV15|-|-
TGTGCCACCAGCAGTTCTAAAGGGACATCTCACACTGAAGCTTTCTTT
CATSSSKGTSHTEAFF
>TRBJ2-2|TRBV27|-|TRBD2
TGTGCCAGCAGTTTTATCGGGAGGTTCAACACCGGGGAGCTGTTTTTT
CASSFIGRFNTGELFF
>TRBJ2-5|TRBV25-1|-|-
TGTGCCAGCAGTGAGTCGCCCCAAGAGACCCAGTACTTC
CASSESPQETQYF
>TRBJ1-1|TRBV29-1|-|-
TGCAGCGTTCTAGCCTCCCACACTGAAGCTTTCTTT
CSVLASHTEAFF
>TRBJ2-7|TRBV7-2|-|-
TGTGCCAGCAGCTTAGGGCTAGCTTTAACCTACGAGCAGTACTTC
CASSLGLALTYEQYF
>TRBJ2-7|TRBV4-2|once|TRBD2
TGTGCCAGCAGCCAAGATAAGAGGACTAGCTACGAGCAGTACTTC
CASSQDKRTSYEQYF
>TRBJ1-1|TRBV7-2|-|-
TGTGCCAGCAGCTCAGGGATGAACACTGAAGCTTTCTTT
CASSSGMNTEAFF
>TRBJ1-4|TRBV5-1|-|-
TGCGCCAGCAGTGTCCTCGCAACTAATGAAAAACTGTTTTTT
CASSVLATNEKLFF
>TRBJ2-2|TRBV7-6|-|TRBD1
TGTGCCAGCAGCTTAGCACCGGGACAGGGGCTCGGGGAGCTGTTTTTT
CASSLAPGQGLGELFF
>TRBJ2-7|TRBV10-3|-|-
TGTGCCATCAGTCCGGCGGCCAGCTATCCCTACGAGCAGTACTTC
CAISPAASYPYEQYF
>TRBJ1-5|TRBV6-6|-|-
TGTGCCAGCAGTGGTCAACAGGGCCCTTGGCCCCAGCATTTT
CASSGQQGPWPQHF
>TRBJ2-3|TRBV30|-|-
TGTGCCTGGGCGGCCGGTACAGATACGCAGTATTTT
CAWAAGTDTQYF
>TRBJ1-5|TRBV30|-|-
TGTGCCTGGAGTGGAACAGGTAATCAGCCCCAGCATTTT
CAWSGTGNQPQHF
>TRBJ1-1|TRBV7-2|once|-
TGTGCCAGCAGCCCGCGGATCCGGGGGATGAACACTGAAGCTTTCTTT
CASSPRIRGMNTEAFF